Following are 32 T cell receptor beta chains from one sample sequenced in a study of T cell repertoires in cytomegalovirus infection. TCRdb re-called the reads through MiXCR, storing one row per CDR3 protein. The data show roughly 920,000 distinct CDR3 sequences, with around 30% seen just once and 11% to 15% held by the top ten. No cognate antigen is known for these TCRs. Sequenced material: cultured CD8+ T cells from PBMCs, taken from culture after CMV antigen stimulation. The origin of the receptors is a human donor in good health (CMV status not recorded). Some clones in this sample may be carry-over from other donors' samples.

The rearrangement uses TRBV29-1 and TRBJ2-7; 9 bases map to TRBD1. The CDR3 totals 14 residues. The ends lost 3 bases at V and 0 bases at J; junction bases unmatched: 3. CDR1 and CDR2 from the germline V gene are SQVTM and ANQGSEA. CDR3 residues: CSVEDRGSSYEQYF. CDR3 coding DNA: TGCAGCGTTGAGGACAGGGGTAGCTCCTACGAGCAGTACTTC.

Turning to this clonotype: One junction end does not reproduce the germline sequence, and a read error may be involved. The V call is TRBV4-1, the J call TRBJ1-4, with D maybe TRBD1 (6 bases). The CDR3 has 17 amino acids. Germline CDR1 reads MGHRA; CDR2 reads YSYEKL. CDR3 sequence (DNA): TGTGCCAGCAGCCCCAGTGAGGAGGGGGCAACTAATGAAAAACTGTTTTTT. It codes for CASSPSEEGATNEKLFF.

This clonotype was observed a few times. This sequence joins TRBV28 and TRBJ1-1; no clear D gene. The CDR3 totals 17 residues. V lost 1 base and J lost 1, with 16 bases in between. Germline CDR1 and CDR2: MDHEN and SYDVKM. The CDR3 spells CASSLFVSSPPNTEAFF. CDR3 in DNA: TGTGCCAGCAGTTTATTCGTCAGCTCCCCTCCGAACACTGAAGCTTTCTTT.

This clonotype turned up a few times. V is TRBV10-2 and J is TRBJ1-5, with a weak D call TRBD1 (5 bases). Germline CDR1 WSHSY, CDR2 SAAADI. The CDR3 contains 9 residues. CDR3 loop: CSSGQPQHF. The CDR3 DNA follows: TGCTCATCAGGGCAGCCCCAGCATTTT.

This clonotype was detected ten times or more. V gene TRBV7-2 combines with J gene TRBJ2-3, with D uncertain. The V and J ends lost 3 bases and 1 base respectively, with 17 bases between them. This CDR3 has 17 amino acids. Germline CDR1 and CDR2: SGHTA and FQGNSA. The chain's CDR3 is CASSFTPELRRTDTQYF. CDR3 nucleotide sequence: TGTGCCAGCAGCTTTACCCCTGAGCTGCGTCGCACAGATACGCAGTATTTT.

This sequence joins TRBV7-3 and TRBJ2-1; D gene ambiguous. V was pared by 2 bases and J by 6 bases, with 11 bases between. Per the germline V gene, CDR1 is SGHTA and CDR2 is FQGTGA. The CDR3 is 14 amino acids. The CDR3 loop is CASSLGLVGNEQFF. Written as DNA, the CDR3 is TGTGCCAGCAGCTTAGGTTTGGTGGGCAATGAGCAGTTCTTC.

The chain employs TRBV5-1 and TRBJ2-7; 11 bases match TRBD2. Germline-derived CDR1 and CDR2 are SGHRS and YFSETQ. CDR3 length: 18 amino acids. The trim removed 0 bases at V and 1 base at J, leaving 9 bases unmatched. CDR3 bases: TGCGCCAGCAGCTTGGAGGTAGCGGGGGGGCCTGGGTCCTACGAGCAGTACTTC. Amino acids: CASSLEVAGGPGSYEQYF.

The chain recombines TRBV12-3 or TRBV12-4 with TRBJ2-3, with 14 positions matching TRBD2. CDR3 size: 14 residues. The V segment lost 8 bases and the J segment 4 bases; nucleotides outside the gene matches: 2. The CDR3: CASGGLAGADTQYF. The CDR3 region has the DNA TGTGCCAGCGGGGGACTAGCGGGGGCAGATACGCAGTATTTT.

V and J are TRBV19 and TRBJ2-3; D not certain. Germline CDR1 reads LNHDA; CDR2 reads SQIVND (reference sequence). Trimming shortened V by 2 bases and J by 7 bases, and 10 bases separated the two germline ends. The CDR3 runs to 13 residues. CDR3 residues: CASSILESHTQYF. The CDR3 DNA reads TGTGCCAGTAGTATACTCGAGTCTCATACGCAGTATTTT.

V gene TRBV4-1 combines with J gene TRBJ2-1; 9 positions match TRBD2. The CDR3 extends over 15 amino acids. V lost 0 bases and J lost 7; bases outside the gene matches: 4. Germline V gene data show CDR1 as MGHRA and CDR2 as YSYEKL. CDR3 loop: CASSQDRGLANEQFF. In nucleotides, the CDR3 is TGCGCCAGCAGCCAAGATAGGGGACTAGCTAATGAGCAGTTCTTC.

This clonotype was seen a handful of times. V usage is TRBV9 and J usage is TRBJ1-5; 8 nucleotides match TRBD1. CDR3 length: 14 residues. V lost 4 bases to trimming and J lost 6 bases; unmatched junction nucleotides: 6. Germline lookup yields CDR1 SGDLS and CDR2 YYNGEE. The CDR3 sequence: CASSPQGAGQPQHF. The CDR3 nucleotides are TGTGCCAGCAGCCCCCAGGGGGCGGGTCAGCCCCAGCATTTT.

This clonotype has ten or more counts. The chain joins TRBV7-8 to TRBJ2-1; perhaps TRBD1 as D (6 bases). The V gene lost 5 bases and the J gene lost 3 bases, with 17 bases spanning the gap. The CDR3 is 16 residues long. CDR1 and CDR2 from the germline V gene are SGHVS and FQNEAQ. CDR3 DNA sequence: TGTGCCAGCAGCCCCTACCACGGACAGAACTACAATGAGCAGTTCTTC. This codes for CASSPYHGQNYNEQFF.

The rearrangement links TRBV28 to TRBJ1-5; perhaps TRBD1 as D (5 bases). Germline V gene sequence: CDR1 MDHEN, CDR2 SYDVKM. The germline V and J ends were trimmed by 5 bases and 5 bases, with 16 bases remaining between them. The CDR3 loop spans 15 amino acids. The CDR3 DNA reads as TGTGCCAGCAGTGACGGGACGCAGGTTCATCAGCCCCAGCATTTT. Encoded protein: CASSDGTQVHQPQHF. Using reference TRBV28 and TRBJ1-5 for the parts outside the CDR3, the full variable domain is DVKVTQSSRYLVKRTGEKVFLECVQDMDHENMFWYRQDPGLGLRLIYFSYDVKMKEKGDIPEGYSVSREKKERFSLILESASTNQTSMYLCASSDGTQVHQPQHFGDGTRLSIL.

This clonotype was seen more than once but under ten times. The chain is built from TRBV11-2 and TRBJ2-3; 9 bases match TRBD1. The CDR3 is 14 amino acids. Germline loops: CDR1 SGHAT, CDR2 FQNNGV. The junction had 2 bases not matched to a gene; V was cut back by 3 bases and J by 4 bases. CDR3 amino acids: CASSLRQGADTQYF. The CDR3, as DNA: TGTGCCAGCAGCTTGAGACAGGGGGCAGATACGCAGTATTTT.

V and J are TRBV15 and TRBJ2-1; D call uncertain. Germline V gives CDR1 LNHNV, CDR2 YYDKDF (reference sequence). CDR3 size: 14 residues. The V end was cut by 0 bases, the J end by 2 bases, with 5 bases between. The CDR3 DNA sequence: TGTGCCACCAGCAGAGATCACCCCTACAATGAGCAGTTCTTC. This codes for CATSRDHPYNEQFF.

The rearrangement uses TRBV18 and TRBJ2-3; no firm D call. Trimming took 3 bases from V and 4 from J, leaving 11 bases between them. The germline V gene has CDR1 KGHSH and CDR2 LQKENI. This CDR3 region has 14 residues. CDR3 sequence reads: CASSPRPWADTQYF. The CDR3 nucleotides read TGTGCCAGCTCACCGAGGCCTTGGGCAGATACGCAGTATTTT.

The J gene is TRBJ2-3, the V gene TRBV18; 10 bases map to TRBD2. Per the germline V gene, CDR1 is KGHSH and CDR2 is LQKENI. V lost 5 bases and J lost 0; bases outside the gene matches: 8. The CDR3 spans 17 residues. CDR3 nucleotides: TGTGCCAGCTCAAATTTCGGACTAGCGGATAGCACAGATACGCAGTATTTT. Its protein product is CASSNFGLADSTDTQYF.

The chain is built from TRBV7-8 and TRBJ1-3, with D unclear. The CDR3 is 15 residues long. CDR1 is SGHVS and CDR2 is FQNEAQ in the germline V gene. Trimming left V 3 bases short and J 0 bases short, with 9 bases between. CDR3 nucleotide sequence: TGTGCCAGCAGCTTGGCAGGCCTCTCTGGAAACACCATATATTTT. Amino acid sequence: CASSLAGLSGNTIYF.

In this sample, this clonotype turned up a few times. The chain couples TRBV7-6 to TRBJ1-1; 8 nucleotides agree with TRBD1. The J segment lost 5 bases and the V segment lost 2 bases, leaving 4 bases of the junction unmatched. In germline, CDR1 is SGHVS, CDR2 FNYEAQ. The CDR3 has 14 residues. The CDR3 spells CASSLQGAQTEAFF. The CDR3 nucleotides read TGTGCCAGCAGCTTACAGGGGGCTCAAACTGAAGCTTTCTTT. Based on the CDR3 plus reference TRBV7-6 and TRBJ1-1, the full variable domain is GAGVSQSPRYKVTKRGQDVALRCDPISGHVSLYWYRQALGQGPEFLTYFNYEAQQDKSGLPNDRFSAERPEGSISTLTIQRTEQRDSAMYRCASSLQGAQTEAFFGQGTRLTVV.

The table lists this clonotype with a few counts. The chain uses TRBV24-1 and TRBJ2-3; 7 bases line up with TRBD1. The CDR3 totals 15 residues. V was clipped by 3 bases and J by 2 bases; unmatched bases: 4. Germline lookup yields CDR1 KGHDR and CDR2 SFDVKD. Here the CDR3 reads CATSDTRGITDTQYF. The CDR3, as DNA: TGTGCCACCAGTGATACCAGGGGGATCACAGATACGCAGTATTTT.

This clonotype was detected only a few times. The chain recombines TRBV2 with TRBJ2-2; D may be TRBD2 (5 bases). The V and J ends lost 3 bases and 2 bases respectively, with 13 bases between them. There are 16 residues in the CDR3. CDR1 is SNHLY and CDR2 is FYNNEI in the germline V gene. CDR3 sequence: CASSDFRGPNTGELFF. DNA for the CDR3: TGTGCCAGCAGTGATTTTCGGGGTCCAAACACCGGGGAGCTGTTTTTT.

The J gene is TRBJ2-7, the V gene TRBV11-2; D might be TRBD1 (5 bases). Trimming shortened V by 1 base and J by 4 bases, and 20 bases separated the two germline ends. Germline CDR1 reads SGHAT; CDR2 reads FQNNGV. This CDR3 has 17 amino acids. The CDR3, as DNA: TGTGCCAGCAGCTTAGGGTACGGAACAGGCGGCCTATACGAGCAGTACGTC. As protein: CASSLGYGTGGLYEQYV.

The rearrangement joins TRBV7-2 to TRBJ1-1, with D perhaps TRBD1 (5 bases). The CDR3 runs to 16 residues. Germline V lookup: CDR1 SGHTA, CDR2 FQGNSA. The V end was cut by 1 base, the J end by 0 bases, with 12 bases between. The CDR3, as DNA: TGTGCCAGCAGCTTAGTGGCAGGGCACATGAACACTGAAGCTTTCTTT. Translation gives CASSLVAGHMNTEAFF.

The rearrangement uses TRBV29-1 and TRBJ2-7; 9 bases agree with TRBD1. The ends lost 6 bases at V and 4 bases at J; junction bases unmatched: 7. CDR3 size: 13 residues. Germline loops: CDR1 SQVTM, CDR2 ANQGSEA. For the CDR3, the DNA is TGCAGCGTCCTCCCGGGACAGGGTTACGAGCAGTACTTC. Translating it yields CSVLPGQGYEQYF.

The chain carries TRBV5-1 and TRBJ2-1; D remains unclear. V gave up 5 bases and J gave up 7 bases, with 13 bases separating them. The V gene's germline CDR1 is SGHRS and CDR2 YFSETQ. The CDR3 loop spans 13 amino acids. The CDR3 bases are TGCGCCAGCAGTTTCTCTTTGATTAATGAGCAGTTCTTC. Protein product: CASSFSLINEQFF.

This clonotype was counted only a few times. This chain connects TRBV12-5 to TRBJ1-2; perhaps TRBD1 as D (6 bases). This CDR3 comprises 14 residues. Trimming cost V 1 base and J 8 bases, with 14 bases left between them. The germline V gene encodes CDR1 LGHNT and CDR2 FRNRAP. For the CDR3, the DNA is TGTGCTAGTGGTTTGGGACAGGTCGCGGGGGGCTACACCTTC. Encoded protein: CASGLGQVAGGYTF.

This chain uses TRBV5-1 with TRBJ1-2; D is possibly TRBD1 (6 bases). V lost 3 bases and J 2 bases, leaving 17 bases between the germline ends. This CDR3 contains 16 residues. The germline V gene encodes CDR1 SGHRS and CDR2 YFSETQ. The DNA of the CDR3 is TGCGCCAGCAGCTCCTCACCGGGACACCCAAACTATGGCTACACCTTC. Translation: CASSSSPGHPNYGYTF.

The gene calls are TRBV7-6 and TRBJ2-5; 9 nucleotides match TRBD1. The CDR3 extends over 14 amino acids. Unmatched junction bases numbered 7, after V lost 4 bases and J lost 7 bases. In germline, CDR1 is SGHVS, CDR2 FNYEAQ. CDR3 amino acids: CASSSRTGEGTQYF. The CDR3 coding sequence is TGTGCCAGCAGCTCCCGGACAGGGGAAGGGACCCAGTACTTC.

The CDR3 region is CASSPRPSSFYEQYV. Written as DNA, the CDR3 is TGTGCCAGCAGTCCGCGCCCAAGCAGTTTTTACGAGCAGTACGTC. The chain joins TRBV27 to TRBJ2-7, with unresolved D. The CDR3 is 15 residues long. Germline V lookup: CDR1 MNHEY, CDR2 SMNVEV (reference sequence). Deletions cut 5 bases from V and 4 bases from J, with 18 bases between.

This clonotype came up many times. J is TRBJ2-3 and V is TRBV7-6; 14 bases align to TRBD2. V lost 5 bases and J lost 5; bases outside the gene matches: 9. This CDR3 region has 17 residues. Germline lookup yields CDR1 SGHVS and CDR2 FNYEAQ. The CDR3 reads CASSHLTSGGAVDTQYF. The CDR3 DNA reads as TGTGCCAGCAGCCACCTGACTAGCGGGGGGGCTGTAGATACGCAGTATTTT.

This clonotype has a handful of counts. This rearrangement joins TRBV6-8 to TRBJ2-3, with D perhaps TRBD2 (6 bases). Germline CDR1 is MNHGY and CDR2 is SAAAGT. The CDR3 spans 14 residues. Trimming removed 2 bases at V and 5 bases at J, with 11 bases between. The CDR3 bases are TGTGCCAGCAGTTACGGGACTCTCAGAGATACGCAGTATTTT. Protein product: CASSYGTLRDTQYF.

This clonotype has a handful of counts. Here the CDR3 DNA reads TGTGCCAGCAGCAAGACACCGGGACAGTTTAATGCCGGGGAGCTGTTTTTT. This translates into CASSKTPGQFNAGELFF. The chain links TRBV11-2 to TRBJ2-2; 7 bases agree with TRBD1. Germline CDR1 is SGHAT and CDR2 is FQNNGV. The V gene end was trimmed by 5 bases and the J gene end by 6 bases; junction bases not matched to a gene: 15. The CDR3 length is 17 residues.